The next 18 T cell receptor beta chains were all read from a single sample in a study of cytomegalovirus exposure and HLA in healthy donors (dated by TCRdb to about 2017). Library prep was done by the immunoSEQ multiplex PCR assay. Sourced from immuneACCESS, this table was stored by TCRdb with only in-frame sequences that have V and J called. A share of the clones is absent; for the studies checked, an unresolved V gene accounts for under half, and the remainder has no known explanation. Across this sample there are 150,000 to 180,000 clones, with 65% to 90% seen only once. The biggest ten clones account for more than 20% of the sample. The sequenced sample consisted of PBMCs. The receptors come from a man in his late teens or twenties in good health and CMV-seropositive.

The CDR3 bases are TGTGCCAGCAGCCGAGCGGAAGGATGGGGCTACACCTTC. Protein product: CASSRAEGWGYTF. The genes are TRBV7-8 and TRBJ1-2; D gene unclear. There are 13 residues in the CDR3. V lost 5 bases and J lost 8, with 15 bases in between. CDR1 SGHVS and CDR2 FQNEAQ come from the germline V gene.

J is TRBJ2-5 and V is TRBV15, with D hard to call. V lost 1 base to trimming and J lost 2 bases, with 11 bases between them. CDR1 LNHNV and CDR2 YYDKDF come from the germline V gene (reference sequence). The CDR3 runs 15 residues. Here the CDR3 reads CATSRGAVPQETQYF. CDR3 nucleotide sequence: TGTGCCACCAGCAGAGGTGCGGTCCCTCAAGAGACCCAGTACTTC.

The chain recombines TRBV6-1 with TRBJ2-1; D is unclear. Germline lookup yields CDR1 MNHNS and CDR2 SASEGT. V lost 4 bases to trimming and J lost 0 bases, with 13 bases between them. The CDR3 covers 16 residues. The CDR3 sequence: CASSASRGSSYNEQFF. The CDR3, as DNA: TGTGCCAGCAGTGCCTCGAGAGGCTCCTCCTACAATGAGCAGTTCTTC.

This clone was observed once. The rearrangement links TRBV5-1 to TRBJ1-2; 8 bases match TRBD1. V lost 4 bases and J lost 2; bases outside the gene matches: 7. CDR3 length equals 15 residues. The germline gives CDR1 SGHRS, CDR2 YFSETQ. CDR3 DNA sequence: TGCGCCAGCAGCCTGTACAGGGGGTCAAACTATGGCTACACCTTC. This encodes CASSLYRGSNYGYTF.

The chain combines TRBV19 with TRBJ1-1; D ambiguous. The CDR3 sequence is 14 residues long. Trimming took 10 bases from V and 0 from J, leaving 15 bases between them. CDR1 and CDR2 from the germline V gene are LNHDA and SQIVND (reference sequence). The CDR3 DNA reads as TGTGCCACCGAGCCGACACCTATGAACACTGAAGCTTTCTTT. Translating it yields CATEPTPMNTEAFF.

This clone came up once. The chain recombines TRBV19 with TRBJ1-2; a weak D match, TRBD1 (6 bases). Germline loops: CDR1 LNHDA, CDR2 SQIVND (reference sequence). This CDR3 comprises 15 residues. Trimming removed 5 bases from V and 4 bases from J, with 17 bases in between. This CDR3 is CASSSLVGAFYGYTF. CDR3 DNA sequence: TGTGCCAGTAGTTCGCTAGTGGGGGCTTTCTATGGCTACACCTTC.

The chain joins TRBV6-6 to TRBJ1-3; 11 bases align to TRBD1. V shed 11 bases, J shed 0 bases, and the junction held 6 bases outside the gene matches. The CDR3 is made up of 15 amino acids. Germline V CDR1 and CDR2: MNHNY, SVGAGI (reference sequence). CDR3 nucleotides: TGTGCCTCCCGGACAGGGGGCGACTCTGGAAACACCATATATTTT. Its protein product is CASRTGGDSGNTIYF.

The rearrangement uses TRBV4-3 and TRBJ2-2; 10 bases line up with TRBD2. The CDR3 runs to 17 residues. The germline V gene has CDR1 LGHNA and CDR2 YSLEER. V shed 4 bases and J 1 base; nucleotides not matched to a gene: 6. CDR3 coding DNA: TGCGCCAGCAGCCGAAGCGGGGGGGCCGGGAACACCGGGGAGCTGTTTTTT. Amino acid sequence: CASSRSGGAGNTGELFF.

The chain joins TRBV14 to TRBJ2-2; TRBD2 might be the D (7 bases). Germline V gene data show CDR1 as SGHDN and CDR2 as FVKESK. Trimming stripped 1 base from V and 6 bases from J, with 18 bases between. The CDR3 covers 17 residues. The CDR3: CASSQGGGRRGSGELFF. The CDR3 DNA reads as TGTGCCAGCAGCCAAGGCGGGGGCAGACGGGGTTCCGGGGAGCTGTTTTTT.

The chain is built from TRBV4-2 and TRBJ1-2; 7 nucleotides match TRBD1. The V gene's germline CDR1 is LGHNA and CDR2 YNFKEQ. CDR3 size: 14 residues. V was clipped by 3 bases and J by 9 bases; unmatched bases: 10. The CDR3 loop is CASSQKGQVGRYTF. The CDR3 DNA reads TGTGCCAGCAGCCAGAAAGGACAGGTGGGACGCTACACCTTC.

This clone was seen a single time. V is TRBV4-1 and J is TRBJ2-5; 10 positions agree with TRBD2. The CDR3 extends over 16 amino acids. The germline V gene has CDR1 MGHRA and CDR2 YSYEKL. J was trimmed by 6 bases and V by 4 bases; bases with no gene match: 11. The CDR3 spells CASSLDIAGGQKTQYF. In DNA form, the CDR3 reads TGCGCCAGCAGCCTCGATATAGCGGGGGGCCAGAAGACCCAGTACTTC.

The gene calls are TRBV9 and TRBJ2-1; the match to TRBD2 covers 9 bases. The CDR3 is 15 amino acids. V dropped 2 bases and J dropped 7; count of bases not matched to a gene: 7. Germline V CDR1 and CDR2: SGDLS, YYNGEE. The CDR3, as DNA: TGTGCCAGCAGCGTGGGCGGGGGGGTTATGAATGAGCAGTTCTTC. Translated: CASSVGGGVMNEQFF.

The chain joins TRBV7-9 to TRBJ1-4; 9 nucleotides match TRBD1. V lost 2 bases and J lost 7; bases outside the gene matches: 8. Germline lookup yields CDR1 SEHNR and CDR2 FQNEAQ (reference sequence). This CDR3 has 16 amino acids. The CDR3 DNA is TGTGCCAGCAGCTTAAGACCGGGACAGGGAGGTGAAAAACTGTTTTTT. This gives the protein CASSLRPGQGGEKLFF.

The chain couples TRBV4-3 to TRBJ2-1; 7 bases map to TRBD2. This CDR3 has 15 amino acids. CDR1 is LGHNA, CDR2 YSLEER, per germline. Trimming cost V 3 bases and J 0 bases; bases outside gene matches: 2. CDR3 region: CASSQSSGSYNEQFF. The CDR3 DNA follows: TGCGCCAGCAGCCAGTCTAGCGGCTCCTACAATGAGCAGTTCTTC.

This chain uses TRBV19 with TRBJ2-7, with D perhaps TRBD1 (6 bases). The CDR3 length is 15 residues. Trimming took off 5 bases at V and 1 base at J, with 15 bases between the two ends. Germline CDR1 LNHDA, CDR2 SQIVND (reference sequence). The CDR3 reads CASSPGQGGSYEQYF. The CDR3 nucleotides read TGTGCCAGTAGTCCCGGCCAAGGGGGTTCCTACGAGCAGTACTTC.

The V call is TRBV28, the J call TRBJ2-7, with TRBD1 matching over 8 bases. J gave up 1 base and V 5 bases, and 4 bases lay outside the gene matches. The germline V gene has CDR1 MDHEN and CDR2 SYDVKM. The CDR3 extends over 14 amino acids. The CDR3 DNA follows: TGTGCCAGCAGTACGAGGACAGGGTCCTACGAGCAGTACTTC. Amino acids: CASSTRTGSYEQYF.

This chain connects TRBV11-2 to TRBJ1-1, with D perhaps TRBD1 (5 bases). This CDR3 region has 14 residues. V gave up 5 bases and J gave up 1 base, with 11 bases separating them. The germline CDR1 and CDR2 sequences are SGHAT and FQNNGV. The CDR3 nucleotides are TGTGCCAGCAGCCCGTCCGGGGGGAACACTGAAGCTTTCTTT. This sequence encodes CASSPSGGNTEAFF.

The V call is TRBV7-3, the J call TRBJ2-1; 10 bases agree with TRBD1. The germline CDR1 and CDR2 sequences are SGHTA and FQGTGA. V was clipped by 3 bases and J by 7 bases; unmatched bases: 0. The CDR3 sequence is 13 residues long. CDR3 sequence (DNA): TGTGCCAGCAGCTTGGGACAGGGGAATGAGCAGTTCTTC. This sequence encodes CASSLGQGNEQFF.